A single TCR beta chain is shown here with its context. The antigen is undetermined. CDR1 and CDR2 from the germline V gene are MNHEY and SVGEGT. Germline trimming cut 0 bases from V and 5 bases from J; bases unmatched to any gene: 5. This CDR3 comprises 16 residues. The data are from a study of T cell responses to AZD1222 COVID-19 vaccine. Whole-study findings and limits: When two AZD1222 doses had been given, Spike-specific TCR breadth and depth rose. Every sample of the repertoires postdated the peak T cell response. Just six AZD1222 recipients tested seropositive at baseline.

Sequencing was performed with immunoSEQ multiplex PCR; in TCRdb, only in-frame clones are kept and a portion is missing. The sample consists of 65,000 to 95,000 clones, approximately 90% of them appearing once. The rearrangement joins TRBV6-2 or TRBV6-3 to TRBJ1-5; the match to TRBD1 covers 9 bases. Here the sequenced sample was peripheral blood, taken on day 0 of MenACWY control vaccination. The TCR originated in an adult in good health. CDR3 sequence (DNA): TGTGCCAGCAGTTACTCGAGTAGGGACAGGGATCAGCCCCAGCATTTT. Protein: CASSYSSRDRDQPQHF.